The clone carrying this T cell receptor beta chain was counted a few times. Generated by immunoSEQ multiplex PCR, the TCRdb table keeps only in-frame clones and is missing some. The sample contains about 280,000 clones, 85% of which appear only once. This entry is derived from a study of blood T cell repertoires in COVID-19. The CDR3 is 16 residues long. Germline lookup yields CDR1 SGHNT and CDR2 YYREEE (reference sequence). V was pared by 2 bases and J by 7 bases, with 13 bases of the junction left unmatched. The chain employs TRBV5-4 and TRBJ2-7, with 9 bases matching TRBD2. This sequence was found in a human donor in a cohort sampled during active COVID-19. The sequenced sample consisted of peripheral blood. This chain's CDR3 is CASSLSTSGPSREQYF. In DNA form, the CDR3 reads TGTGCCAGCAGCTTATCGACTAGCGGCCCTTCTAGGGAGCAGTACTTC.